The TCR beta chain described here comes from a study of blood T cell repertoires in COVID-19. On the study more broadly: COVID-19 samples, acute and convalescent, were from the United States, Italy and Spain. Sources were T cells, B-cell-depleted T cells, or PBMCs; the material itself was cDNA or gDNA.

Source study methods: Amplification of reference gene primers was used by the study to estimate nucleated cell counts. The repertoire was sequenced with immunoSEQ multiplex PCR; TCRdb's copy has only in-frame clones and lacks some. V and J calls plus clone size are reproduced from that table; the DNA served to infer D and trimming. Among some 350,000 clones, 88% were seen once, and the ten largest hold just under 7.5%. Enrolment of Seattle patients took place during active infection, and they were followed longitudinally. Germline CDR1 MNHNY, CDR2 SVGAGI (reference sequence). The CDR3 is 13 amino acids. The germline V and J ends were trimmed by 6 bases and 3 bases, with 10 bases remaining between them.

The sequence derives from a woman between 70 and 85 years old with COVID-19, enrolled during active disease. The V gene is TRBV6-6, the J gene TRBJ2-3, with a tentative D call TRBD2 (5 bases). Sequencing was done on a sample of peripheral blood. CDR3 DNA: TGTGCCAGCAGAGCGGACGGGACAGATACGCAGTATTTT. The encoded protein is CASRADGTDTQYF.